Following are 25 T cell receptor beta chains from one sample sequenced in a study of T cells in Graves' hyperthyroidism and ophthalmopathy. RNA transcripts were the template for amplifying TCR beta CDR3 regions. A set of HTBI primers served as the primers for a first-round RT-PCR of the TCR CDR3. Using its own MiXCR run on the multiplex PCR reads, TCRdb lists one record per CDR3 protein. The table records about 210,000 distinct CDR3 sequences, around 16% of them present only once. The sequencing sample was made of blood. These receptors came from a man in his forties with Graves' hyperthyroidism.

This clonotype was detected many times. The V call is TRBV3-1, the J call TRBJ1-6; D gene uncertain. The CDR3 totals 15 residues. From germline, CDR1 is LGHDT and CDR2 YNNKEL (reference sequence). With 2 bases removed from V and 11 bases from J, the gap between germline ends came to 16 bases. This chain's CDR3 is CASSQLQRPQAPLHF. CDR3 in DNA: TGTGCCAGCAGCCAATTACAGAGACCCCAGGCACCCCTCCACTTT.

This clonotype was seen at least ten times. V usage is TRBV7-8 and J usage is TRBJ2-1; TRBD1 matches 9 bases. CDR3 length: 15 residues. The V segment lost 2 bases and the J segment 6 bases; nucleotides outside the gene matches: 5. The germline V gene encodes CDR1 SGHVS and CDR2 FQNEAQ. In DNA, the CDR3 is TGTGCCAGCAGCTTACCGGGACAGGGCTTCAATGAGCAGTTCTTC. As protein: CASSLPGQGFNEQFF. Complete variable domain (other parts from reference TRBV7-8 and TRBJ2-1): GAGVSQSPRYKVAKRGQDVALRCDPISGHVSLFWYQQALGQGPEFLTYFQNEAQLDKSGLPSDRFFAERPEGSVSTLKIQRTQQEDSAVYLCASSLPGQGFNEQFFGPGTRLTVL.

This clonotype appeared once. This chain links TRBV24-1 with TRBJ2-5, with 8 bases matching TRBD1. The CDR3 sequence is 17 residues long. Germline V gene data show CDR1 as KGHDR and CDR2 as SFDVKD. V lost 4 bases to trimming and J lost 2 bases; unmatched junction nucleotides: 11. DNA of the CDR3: TGTGCCACCAGTGACGGCCTCAGGGGGCTTGGGCAAGAGACCCAGTACTTC. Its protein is CATSDGLRGLGQETQYF.

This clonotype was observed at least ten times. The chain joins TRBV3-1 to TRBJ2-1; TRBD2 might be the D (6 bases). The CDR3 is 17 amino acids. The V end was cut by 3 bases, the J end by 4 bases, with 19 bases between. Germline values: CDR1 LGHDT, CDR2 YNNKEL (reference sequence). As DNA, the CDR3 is TGTGCCAGCAGCCAGTCAACTAGCCCCCCGATATACAATGAGCAGTTCTTC. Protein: CASSQSTSPPIYNEQFF.

The CDR3 DNA reads TGTGCCAGCGGTGGACAGGGGAACGAGCAGTACTTC. The encoded protein is CASGGQGNEQYF. This sequence joins TRBV12-3 or TRBV12-4 and TRBJ2-7; 9 nucleotides align to TRBD1. This CDR3 spans 12 amino acids. Trimming cost V 8 bases and J 5 bases; bases outside gene matches: 4.

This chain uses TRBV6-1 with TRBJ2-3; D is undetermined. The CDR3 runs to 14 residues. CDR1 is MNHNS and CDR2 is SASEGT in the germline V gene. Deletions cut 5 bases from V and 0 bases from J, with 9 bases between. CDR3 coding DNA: TGTGCCAGCAGTTATGGGTCTAGCACAGATACGCAGTATTTT. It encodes CASSYGSSTDTQYF.

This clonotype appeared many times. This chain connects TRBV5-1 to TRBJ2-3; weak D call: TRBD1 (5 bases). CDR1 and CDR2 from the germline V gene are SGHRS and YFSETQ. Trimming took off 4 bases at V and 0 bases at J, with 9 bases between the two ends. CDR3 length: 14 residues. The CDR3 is CASSPRQSTDTQYF. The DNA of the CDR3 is TGCGCCAGCAGCCCACGACAGAGCACAGATACGCAGTATTTT.

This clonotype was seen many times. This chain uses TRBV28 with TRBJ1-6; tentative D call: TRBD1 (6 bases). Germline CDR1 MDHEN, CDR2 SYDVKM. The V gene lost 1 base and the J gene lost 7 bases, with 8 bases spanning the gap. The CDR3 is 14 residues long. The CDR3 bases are TGTGCCAGCAGTTTATTGCAGGGGAATTCACCCCTCCACTTT. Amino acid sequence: CASSLLQGNSPLHF.

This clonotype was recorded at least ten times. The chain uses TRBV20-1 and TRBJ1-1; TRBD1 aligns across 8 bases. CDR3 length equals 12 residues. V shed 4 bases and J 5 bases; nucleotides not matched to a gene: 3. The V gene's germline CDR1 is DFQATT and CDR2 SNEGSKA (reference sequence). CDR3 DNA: TGCAGTGCTAACAGGGGGGTAACTGAAGCTTTCTTT. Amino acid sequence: CSANRGVTEAFF.

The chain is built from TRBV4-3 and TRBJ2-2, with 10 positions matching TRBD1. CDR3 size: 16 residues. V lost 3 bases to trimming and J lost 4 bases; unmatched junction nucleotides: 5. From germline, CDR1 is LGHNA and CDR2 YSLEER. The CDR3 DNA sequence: TGCGCCAGCAGCCAGGACCGGGACAGGGGCACCGGGGAGCTGTTTTTT. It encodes CASSQDRDRGTGELFF.

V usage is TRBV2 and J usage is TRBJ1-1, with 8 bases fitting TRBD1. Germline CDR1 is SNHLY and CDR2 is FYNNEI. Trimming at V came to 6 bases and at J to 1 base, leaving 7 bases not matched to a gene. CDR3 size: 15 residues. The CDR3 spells CASRAQGVRNTEAFF. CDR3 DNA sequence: TGTGCCAGCAGGGCACAGGGGGTAAGGAACACTGAAGCTTTCTTT.

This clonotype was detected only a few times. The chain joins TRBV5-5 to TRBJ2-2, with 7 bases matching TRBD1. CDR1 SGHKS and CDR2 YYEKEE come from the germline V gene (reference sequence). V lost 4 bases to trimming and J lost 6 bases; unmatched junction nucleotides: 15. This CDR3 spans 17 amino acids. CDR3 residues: CASSDRTGLSLSGELFF. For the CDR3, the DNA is TGTGCCAGCAGCGACCGGACAGGCCTTTCTCTTTCCGGGGAGCTGTTTTTT.

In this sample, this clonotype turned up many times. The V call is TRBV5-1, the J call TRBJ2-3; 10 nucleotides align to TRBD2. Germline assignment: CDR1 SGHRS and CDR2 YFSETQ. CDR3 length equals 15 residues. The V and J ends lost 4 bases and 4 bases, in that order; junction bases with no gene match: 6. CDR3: CASSRGTSDPDTQYF. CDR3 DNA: TGCGCCAGCAGCCGGGGGACTAGCGACCCAGATACGCAGTATTTT.

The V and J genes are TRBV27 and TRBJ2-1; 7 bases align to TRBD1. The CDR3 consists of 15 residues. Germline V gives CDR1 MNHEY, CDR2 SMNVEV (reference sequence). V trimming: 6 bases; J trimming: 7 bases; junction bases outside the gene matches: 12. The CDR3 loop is CASSRDSGGRNEQFF. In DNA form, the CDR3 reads TGTGCCAGCAGCCGGGACAGTGGGGGACGGAATGAGCAGTTCTTC.

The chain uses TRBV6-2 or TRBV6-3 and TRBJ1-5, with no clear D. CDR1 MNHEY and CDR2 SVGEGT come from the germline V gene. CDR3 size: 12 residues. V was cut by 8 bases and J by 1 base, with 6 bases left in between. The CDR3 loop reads CASRLSNQPQHF. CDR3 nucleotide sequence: TGTGCCAGCCGATTAAGCAATCAGCCCCAGCATTTT.

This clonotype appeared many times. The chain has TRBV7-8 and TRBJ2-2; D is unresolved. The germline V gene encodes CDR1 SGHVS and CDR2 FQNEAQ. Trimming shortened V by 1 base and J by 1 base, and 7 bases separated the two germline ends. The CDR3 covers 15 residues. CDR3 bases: TGTGCCAGCAGCTTAGTGGCACGGAACACCGGGGAGCTGTTTTTT. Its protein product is CASSLVARNTGELFF.

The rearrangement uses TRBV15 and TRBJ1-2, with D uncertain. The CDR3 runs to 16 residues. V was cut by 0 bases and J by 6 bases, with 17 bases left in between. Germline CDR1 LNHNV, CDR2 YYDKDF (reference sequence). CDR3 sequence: CATSRDMRLLSDGYTF. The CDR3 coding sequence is TGTGCCACCAGCAGAGATATGAGGCTTCTCTCCGATGGCTACACCTTC. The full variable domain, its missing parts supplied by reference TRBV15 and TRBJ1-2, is DAMVIQNPRYQVTQFGKPVTLSCSQTLNHNVMYWYQQKSSQAPKLLFHYYDKDFNNEADTPDNFQSRRPNTSFCFLDIRSPGLGDTAMYLCATSRDMRLLSDGYTFGSGTRLTVV.

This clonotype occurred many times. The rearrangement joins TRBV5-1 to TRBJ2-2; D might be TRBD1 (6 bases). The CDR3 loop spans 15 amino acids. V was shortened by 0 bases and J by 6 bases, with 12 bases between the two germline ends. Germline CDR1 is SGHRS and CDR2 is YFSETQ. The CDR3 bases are TGCGCCAGCAGCTTGGACAGGGTTGTCGCCGGGGAGCTGTTTTTT. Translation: CASSLDRVVAGELFF. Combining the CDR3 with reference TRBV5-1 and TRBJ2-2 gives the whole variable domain KAGVTQTPRYLIKTRGQQVTLSCSPISGHRSVSWYQQTPGQGLQFLFEYFSETQRNKGNFPGRFSGRQFSNSRSEMNVSTLELGDSALYLCASSLDRVVAGELFFGEGSRLTVL.

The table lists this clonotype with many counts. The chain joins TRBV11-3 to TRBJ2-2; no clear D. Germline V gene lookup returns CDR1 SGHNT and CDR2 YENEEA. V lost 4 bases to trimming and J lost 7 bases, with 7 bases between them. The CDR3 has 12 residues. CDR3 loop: CASSSYNGELFF. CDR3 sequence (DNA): TGTGCCAGCAGCTCCTACAACGGGGAGCTGTTTTTT.

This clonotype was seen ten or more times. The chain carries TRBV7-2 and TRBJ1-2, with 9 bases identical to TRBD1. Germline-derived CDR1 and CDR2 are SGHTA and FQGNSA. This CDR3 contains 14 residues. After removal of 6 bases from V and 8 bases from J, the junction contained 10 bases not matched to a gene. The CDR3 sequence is CASRPGTGMGGYTF. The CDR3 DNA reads TGTGCCAGCAGACCTGGGACAGGGATGGGCGGCTACACCTTC. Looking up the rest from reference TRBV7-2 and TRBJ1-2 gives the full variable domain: GAGVSQSPSNKVTEKGKDVELRCDPISGHTALYWYRQSLGQGLEFLIYFQGNSAPDKSGLPSDRFSAERTGGSVSTLTIQRTQQEDSAVYLCASRPGTGMGGYTFGSGTRLTVV.

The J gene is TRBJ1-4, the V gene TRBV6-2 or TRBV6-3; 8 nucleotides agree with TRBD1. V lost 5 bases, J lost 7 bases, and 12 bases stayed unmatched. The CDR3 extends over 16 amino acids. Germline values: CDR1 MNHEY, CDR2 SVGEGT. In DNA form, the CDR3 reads TGTGCCAGCAGTACTCGATCCGGGACAGGAGGTGAAAAACTGTTTTTT. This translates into CASSTRSGTGGEKLFF.

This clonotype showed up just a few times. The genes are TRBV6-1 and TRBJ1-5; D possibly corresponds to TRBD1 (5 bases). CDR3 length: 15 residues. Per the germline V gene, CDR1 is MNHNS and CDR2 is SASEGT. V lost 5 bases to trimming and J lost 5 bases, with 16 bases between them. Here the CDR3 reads CASSSLGAGYQPQHF. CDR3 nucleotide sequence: TGTGCCAGCAGTAGTTTAGGGGCAGGATATCAGCCCCAGCATTTT.

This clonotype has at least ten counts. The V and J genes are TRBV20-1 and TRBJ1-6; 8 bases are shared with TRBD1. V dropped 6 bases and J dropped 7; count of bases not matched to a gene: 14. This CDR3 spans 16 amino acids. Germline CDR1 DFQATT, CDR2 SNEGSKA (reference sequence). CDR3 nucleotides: TGCAGTGCCCCCGCTTGGGCAGGGGGCCAAAATTCACCCCTCCACTTT. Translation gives CSAPAWAGGQNSPLHF.

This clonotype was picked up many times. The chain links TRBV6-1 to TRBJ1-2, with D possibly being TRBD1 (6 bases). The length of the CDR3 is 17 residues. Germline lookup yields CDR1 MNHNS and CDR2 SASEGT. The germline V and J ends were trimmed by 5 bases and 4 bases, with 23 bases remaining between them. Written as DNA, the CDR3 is TGTGCCAGCAGTTTATCCTACAAACGACAGGAACTCTATGGCTACACCTTC. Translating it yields CASSLSYKRQELYGYTF.

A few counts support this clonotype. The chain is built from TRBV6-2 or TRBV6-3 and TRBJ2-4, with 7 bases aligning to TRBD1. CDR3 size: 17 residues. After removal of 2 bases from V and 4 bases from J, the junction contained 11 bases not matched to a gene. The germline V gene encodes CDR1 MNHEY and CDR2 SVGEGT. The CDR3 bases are TGTGCCAGCAGTTACCAGCAGGGGGAATGGACAAAAAACATTCAGTACTTC. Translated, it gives CASSYQQGEWTKNIQYF.